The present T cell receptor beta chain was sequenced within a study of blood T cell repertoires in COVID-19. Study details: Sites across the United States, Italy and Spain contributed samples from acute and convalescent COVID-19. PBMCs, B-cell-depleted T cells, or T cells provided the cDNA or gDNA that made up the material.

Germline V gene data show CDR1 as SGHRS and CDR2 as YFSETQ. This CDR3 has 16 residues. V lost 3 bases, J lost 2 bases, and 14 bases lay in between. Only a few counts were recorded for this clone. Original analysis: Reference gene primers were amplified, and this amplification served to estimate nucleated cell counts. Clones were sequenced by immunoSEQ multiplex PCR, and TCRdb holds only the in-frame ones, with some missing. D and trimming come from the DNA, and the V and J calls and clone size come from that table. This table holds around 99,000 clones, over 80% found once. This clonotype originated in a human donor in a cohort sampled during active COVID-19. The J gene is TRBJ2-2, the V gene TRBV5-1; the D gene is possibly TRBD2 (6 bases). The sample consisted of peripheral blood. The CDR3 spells CASSYSPGLNTGELFF. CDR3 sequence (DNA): TGCGCCAGCAGCTATTCGCCGGGACTTAACACCGGGGAGCTGTTTTTT.